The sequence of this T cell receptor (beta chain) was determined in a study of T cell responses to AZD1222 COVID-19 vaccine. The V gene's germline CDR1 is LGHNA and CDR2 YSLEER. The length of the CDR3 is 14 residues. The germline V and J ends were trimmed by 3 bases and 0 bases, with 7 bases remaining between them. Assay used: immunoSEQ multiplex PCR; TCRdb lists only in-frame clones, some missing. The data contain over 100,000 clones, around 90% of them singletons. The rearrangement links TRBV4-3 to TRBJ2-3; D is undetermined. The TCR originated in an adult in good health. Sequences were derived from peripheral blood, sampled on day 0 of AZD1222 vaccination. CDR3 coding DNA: TGCGCCAGCAGCCAGGGCACAAGCACAGATACGCAGTATTTT. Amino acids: CASSQGTSTDTQYF.